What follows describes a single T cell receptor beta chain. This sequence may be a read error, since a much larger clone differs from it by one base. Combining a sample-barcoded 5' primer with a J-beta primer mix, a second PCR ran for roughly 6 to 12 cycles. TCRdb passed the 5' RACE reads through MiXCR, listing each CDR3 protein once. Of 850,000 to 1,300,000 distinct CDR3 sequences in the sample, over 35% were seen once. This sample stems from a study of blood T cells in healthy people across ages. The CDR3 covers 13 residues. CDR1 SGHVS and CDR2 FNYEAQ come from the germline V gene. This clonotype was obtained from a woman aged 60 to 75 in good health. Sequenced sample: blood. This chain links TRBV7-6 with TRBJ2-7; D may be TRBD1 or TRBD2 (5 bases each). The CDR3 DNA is TGTGCCTGCAGCTCCTCGGGGCGGTACGAGCAGTACTTC. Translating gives CACSSSGRYEQYF.